Listed below are T cell receptor beta chains from one sample, sequenced in a study of cytomegalovirus exposure and HLA in healthy donors. Some clones are missing from TCRdb's copy, which holds only in-frame ones; the method was immunoSEQ multiplex PCR. Of under 150,000 clones in the sample, 72% were seen once. The material sequenced was PBMCs. The receptors shown here come from a man aged 35-49 years in good health and CMV-seronegative. The conserved cysteine and the conserved F or W are not part of the CDR3 here.

TRBJ2-7,TRBV7-9,ASSLGGGPHAYEQY
TRBJ2-7,TRBV5-1,ASSLGLAGGIIYEQY
TRBJ2-7,TRBV7-6,ASSLLGGSYEQY
TRBJ1-5,TRBV15,ATRGGREKVQPQH
TRBJ1-5,TRBV19,ASTDIFPNQPQH
TRBJ1-2,TRBV9,ASSVGGTNYGYT
TRBJ1-6,TRBV19,ASGTGEGRSPLH
TRBJ2-5,TRBV5-1,ASSLEAGGLWATQY
TRBJ2-7,TRBV5-6,ASSQGQGALREQY
TRBJ2-5,TRBV19,ASSGGYGETQY
TRBJ2-7,TRBV19,ASSTGHYYEQY
TRBJ1-2,TRBV28,ASKQTGYGYT
TRBJ2-5,TRBV6-5,ARVWSGRIPETQY
TRBJ2-1,TRBV7-3,ASSLRGGRLAGVGNEQF
TRBJ2-7,TRBV19,ASSKTTSGYEQY
TRBJ1-5,TRBV6-1,ASSTGGGQPQH
TRBJ2-7,TRBV6-5,ASSYERPRGGYEQY
TRBJ2-3,TRBV5-1,ASSLEGTSGTDTQY
TRBJ2-5,TRBV7-9,ASSRRQTQETQY
TRBJ2-7,TRBV10-3,AISVEDRVEQY
TRBJ2-7,TRBV6-1,ASSMGGSGAYEQY
TRBJ2-1,TRBV7-9,ASSLALGQPYNEQF
TRBJ1-2,TRBV7-6,ASSLGGEGYT
TRBJ1-2,TRBV5-6,ASSPGTGANYGYT
TRBJ2-7,TRBV6-5,ASRTQGATPYEQY
TRBJ2-3,TRBV15,ATSRPRAGASTDTQY
TRBJ1-2,TRBV19,ASSMDRGGYT
TRBJ2-2,TRBV6-5,ASSYSLGKQMF
TRBJ1-5,TRBV19,ASSYGTGVVYQPQH
TRBJ1-3,TRBV5-4,ASTLGTSGNTIY
TRBJ2-7,TRBV27,ASSLFAGDYEQY
TRBJ2-4,TRBV2,ASRRSGGEPLAKNIQY
.,TRBV7-9,SSSLPPYEQY
TRBJ1-5,TRBV7-8,ASSPRSGGTSNQPQH
TRBJ2-1,TRBV6-5,ASSYSRASVYEQF